The entry that follows covers one T cell receptor beta chain sequence. What it recognizes is unknown. The data are from a study of cytotoxic CD8 clonotypes in ibrutinib-treated CLL. Study results and caveats: Sampling of sustained-remission and progressing patients occurred at differing times.

Germline assignment: CDR1 SGHVS and CDR2 FNYEAQ. This CDR3 spans 14 amino acids. Trimming took 1 base from V and 6 from J; bases not matched to a gene: 4. Clones were sequenced by immunoSEQ multiplex PCR, and TCRdb holds only the in-frame ones, with some missing. The table shows roughly 220,000 clones, with more than 75% occurring only once. Here the sequenced sample was PBMCs, taken after 12 months of ibrutinib treatment. J is TRBJ2-7 and V is TRBV7-6, with 9 bases lining up with TRBD1. This clonotype was obtained from a human donor with chronic lymphocytic leukemia. CDR3 protein: CASSLDRGPGEQYF. CDR3 DNA sequence: TGTGCCAGCAGCTTAGACAGGGGGCCAGGCGAGCAGTACTTC.